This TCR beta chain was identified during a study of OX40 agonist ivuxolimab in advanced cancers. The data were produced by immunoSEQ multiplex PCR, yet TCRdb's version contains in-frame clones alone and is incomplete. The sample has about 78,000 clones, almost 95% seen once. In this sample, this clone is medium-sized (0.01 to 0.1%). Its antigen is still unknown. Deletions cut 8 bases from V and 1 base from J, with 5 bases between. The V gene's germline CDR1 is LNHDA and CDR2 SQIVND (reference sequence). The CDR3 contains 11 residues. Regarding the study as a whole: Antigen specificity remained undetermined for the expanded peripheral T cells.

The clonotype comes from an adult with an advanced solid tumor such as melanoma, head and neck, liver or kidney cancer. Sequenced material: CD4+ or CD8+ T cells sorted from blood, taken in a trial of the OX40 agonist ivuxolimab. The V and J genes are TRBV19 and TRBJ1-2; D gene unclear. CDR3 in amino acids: CASQRNYGYTF. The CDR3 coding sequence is TGTGCCAGTCAACGTAACTATGGCTACACCTTC.